These 20 T cell receptor beta chains came from one sample sequenced in a study of blood T cell repertoires in COVID-19. Libraries were prepared by immunoSEQ multiplex PCR; TCRdb keeps only in-frame clonotypes and omits some of them. In the table there are 330,000 or so clones, 88% of which are singletons. Material for sequencing was PBMCs or T cells enriched from blood (not recorded which). These receptors were obtained from a woman aged 25 to 45 who had been exposed to COVID-19.

This chain links TRBV30 with TRBJ1-4; the match to TRBD1 covers 9 bases. V shed 0 bases and J 8 bases; nucleotides not matched to a gene: 16. Germline V CDR1 and CDR2: GTSNPN, SVGIG (reference sequence). The CDR3 spans 18 residues. CDR3 nucleotides: TGTGCCTGGAGTGTACCGCCGGGACAGGGAGGGACAAGGGAAAAACTGTTTTTT. Its translation is CAWSVPPGQGGTREKLFF. The full variable domain, rest sourced from reference TRBV30 and TRBJ1-4, is SQTIHQWPATLVQPVGSPLSLECTVEGTSNPNLYWYRQAAGRGLQLLFYSVGIGQISSEVPQNLSASRPQDRQFILSSKKLLLSDSGFYLCAWSVPPGQGGTREKLFFGSGTQLSVL.

A note on this clone: Other DNA sequences in the sample encode the same CDR3. The genes are TRBV5-1 and TRBJ1-1; TRBD1 agrees at 8 bases. V was clipped by 0 bases and J by 4 bases; unmatched bases: 2. This CDR3 has 14 amino acids. Per germline, CDR1 SGHRS and CDR2 YFSETQ. The CDR3 nucleotides are TGCGCCAGCAGCTTGGCCGGACAGGGCACTGAAGCTTTCTTT. Translation: CASSLAGQGTEAFF.

The chain employs TRBV27 and TRBJ1-1, with a tentative D call TRBD1 (5 bases). The CDR3 is made up of 13 amino acids. The ends were cut back, 3 bases at V and 7 bases at J, with 12 bases in the middle. The germline gives CDR1 MNHEY, CDR2 SMNVEV (reference sequence). DNA of the CDR3: TGTGCCAGCAGTTTTTATGGGGCTCATGAAGCTTTCTTT. Its protein product is CASSFYGAHEAFF.

The genes are TRBV5-6 and TRBJ1-1; 8 nucleotides match TRBD1. The trim removed 1 base at V and 3 bases at J, leaving 2 bases unmatched. Germline V gene data show CDR1 as SGHDT and CDR2 as YYEEEE. The CDR3 consists of 14 residues. This chain's CDR3 is CASSLPGGYTEAFF. In nucleotides, the CDR3 is TGTGCCAGCAGCTTGCCAGGGGGCTACACTGAAGCTTTCTTT. The full variable domain, its missing parts supplied by reference TRBV5-6 and TRBJ1-1, is DAGVTQSPTHLIKTRGQQVTLRCSPKSGHDTVSWYQQALGQGPQFIFQYYEEEERQRGNFPDRFSGHQFPNYSSELNVNALLLGDSALYLCASSLPGGYTEAFFGQGTRLTVV.

The V call is TRBV28, the J call TRBJ1-5; D is possibly TRBD1 (5 bases). In germline, CDR1 is MDHEN, CDR2 SYDVKM. The CDR3 totals 15 residues. V lost 6 bases and J lost 9, with 21 bases in between. In DNA form, the CDR3 reads TGTGCCAGCAGCGCGAGTTTAGGGGCGCATCCGCCCCAGCATTTT. It is translated as CASSASLGAHPPQHF.

This chain joins TRBV19 and TRBJ1-5; 8 nucleotides agree with TRBD1. CDR1 is LNHDA, CDR2 SQIVND, per germline (reference sequence). V shed 7 bases, J shed 5 bases, and the junction held 13 bases outside the gene matches. CDR3 length: 16 amino acids. The CDR3 protein is CASNLKTGAIYQPQHF. CDR3 nucleotides: TGTGCCAGTAACCTAAAGACAGGGGCGATTTATCAGCCCCAGCATTTT.

Comment on this clone: At one end the junction does not follow the germline gene, possibly because of a read error. CDR3 in amino acids: CACSRLAGVGTGELFF. The CDR3 DNA reads TGTGCCTGCAGCAGACTAGCGGGAGTAGGGACCGGGGAGCTGTTTTTT. This rearrangement joins TRBV7-8 to TRBJ2-2; 12 nucleotides align to TRBD2. Germline V gene sequence: CDR1 SGHVS, CDR2 FQNEAQ. This CDR3 spans 16 amino acids.

The rearrangement joins TRBV5-4 to TRBJ1-1; unclear D gene. V lost 4 bases to trimming and J lost 0 bases, with 13 bases between them. Germline values: CDR1 SGHNT, CDR2 YYREEE (reference sequence). The CDR3 contains 15 residues. The DNA for the CDR3 is TGTGCCAGCAGCCCATGGCAGGTAATGAACACTGAAGCTTTCTTT. This encodes CASSPWQVMNTEAFF.

The rearrangement joins TRBV5-8 to TRBJ2-7, with D perhaps matching TRBD1 (6 bases). The germline CDR1 and CDR2 sequences are SGHTS and YDEGEE. V was pared by 2 bases and J by 4 bases, with 16 bases between. CDR3 length: 15 amino acids. In DNA form, the CDR3 reads TGTGCCAGCAGCTTTCCGCGACAGGTTCGGTACGAGCAGTACTTC. Amino acid sequence: CASSFPRQVRYEQYF.

This chain links TRBV10-2 with TRBJ2-7; maybe TRBD2 (6 bases). The germline V gene has CDR1 WSHSY and CDR2 SAAADI. Deletions cut 8 bases from V and 2 bases from J, with 16 bases between. There are 14 residues in the CDR3. CDR3: CASCPVAEAYEQYF. CDR3 sequence (DNA): TGCGCCAGCTGCCCCGTAGCGGAAGCCTACGAGCAGTACTTC.

This rearrangement joins TRBV9 to TRBJ2-2; a possible D gene is TRBD2 (6 bases). V was shortened by 0 bases and J by 4 bases, with 10 bases between the two germline ends. In germline, CDR1 is SGDLS, CDR2 YYNGEE. The CDR3 has 15 amino acids. CDR3 sequence reads: CASSVAIGSTGELFF. CDR3 nucleotide sequence: TGTGCCAGCAGCGTAGCTATCGGGAGCACCGGGGAGCTGTTTTTT.

This chain uses TRBV12-5 with TRBJ2-1; 13 bases map to TRBD2. The V segment lost 5 bases and the J segment 9 bases; nucleotides outside the gene matches: 7. CDR3 length equals 15 residues. Per germline, CDR1 LGHNT and CDR2 FRNRAP. In nucleotides, the CDR3 is TGTGCTAGTGGTCCAGGACTAGCGGGGGTCATTGAGCAGTTCTTC. Translation: CASGPGLAGVIEQFF.

The CDR3 here is CSASGGQGPEKLFF. The CDR3, as DNA: TGCAGTGCTAGTGGGGGACAGGGGCCGGAAAAACTGTTTTTT. The J gene is TRBJ1-4, the V gene TRBV20-1, with 10 nucleotides matching TRBD1. The CDR3 sequence is 14 residues long. From germline, CDR1 is DFQATT and CDR2 SNEGSKA (reference sequence). V gave up 3 bases and J gave up 8 bases; unmatched junction bases: 6.

The genes are TRBV21-1 and TRBJ1-2; TRBD1, the D gene given by the table, was not confirmed from the DNA. TRBV21-1 is a pseudogene segment. The CDR3 totals 15 residues. The chain's CDR3 is CASTSNRAGGRGYTF. The CDR3 DNA reads as TGTGCCAGCACCTCCAACCGGGCAGGGGGCAGGGGCTACACCTTC.

The rearrangement links TRBV9 to TRBJ1-1; 7 bases agree with TRBD1. Germline CDR1 reads SGDLS; CDR2 reads YYNGEE. The V gene end was trimmed by 4 bases and the J gene end by 7 bases; junction bases not matched to a gene: 4. The CDR3 is 12 residues long. CDR3 DNA sequence: TGTGCCAGCAGCTTCCGACAGGGTGAAGCTTTCTTT. Its protein product is CASSFRQGEAFF.

V and J are TRBV3-1 (or the pseudogene TRBV3-2) and TRBJ1-5; D is ambiguous. The CDR3 runs to 14 residues. The germline gives CDR1 LGHDT, CDR2 YNNKEL (reference sequence). V was clipped by 3 bases and J by 3 bases, with 9 bases between them. In nucleotides, the CDR3 is TGTGCCAGCAGCCACTCTATCACCAATCAGCCCCAGCATTTT. Protein: CASSHSITNQPQHF.

This clone appeared once. The chain joins TRBV3-1 (or the pseudogene TRBV3-2) to TRBJ1-2; 8 nucleotides agree with TRBD1. In germline, CDR1 is LGHDT, CDR2 YNNKEL (reference sequence). The CDR3 length is 11 residues. V was pared by 5 bases and J by 8 bases, with 1 base of the junction left unmatched. The CDR3 loop is CASSTGGGYTF. In DNA, the CDR3 is TGTGCCAGCAGCACAGGGGGGGGCTACACCTTC.

This sequence joins TRBV18 and TRBJ2-7; maybe TRBD2 (5 bases). The CDR3 has 14 residues. Germline V gene data show CDR1 as KGHSH and CDR2 as LQKENI. V was pared by 0 bases and J by 6 bases, with 12 bases between. CDR3 region: CASSPPGLAGEQYF. The CDR3 DNA follows: TGTGCCAGCTCACCACCCGGCCTGGCGGGCGAGCAGTACTTC. Looking up the rest from reference TRBV18 and TRBJ2-7 gives the full variable domain: NAGVMQNPRHLVRRRGQEARLRCSPMKGHSHVYWYRQLPEEGLKFMVYLQKENIIDESGMPKERFSAEFPKEGPSILRIQQVVRGDSAAYFCASSPPGLAGEQYFGPGTRLTVT.

V and J are TRBV28 and TRBJ1-1; possible D gene TRBD1, 6 bases. Trimming removed 5 bases from V and 7 bases from J, with 17 bases in between. The CDR3 runs to 14 residues. Germline assignment: CDR1 MDHEN and CDR2 SYDVKM. The CDR3 sequence is CASSEIGQMIEAFF. For the CDR3, the DNA is TGTGCCAGCAGTGAAATTGGACAGATGATTGAAGCTTTCTTT.

The chain combines TRBV5-8 with TRBJ2-5, with 8 bases that match TRBD1. The CDR3 is 15 residues long. Germline lookup yields CDR1 SGHTS and CDR2 YDEGEE. V lost 3 bases and J lost 3; bases outside the gene matches: 7. CDR3 DNA sequence: TGTGCCAGCAGCTACAGACAGGGGTTTAAAGAGACCCAGTACTTC. Amino acid sequence: CASSYRQGFKETQYF.